The T cell receptor (beta chain) under discussion was sequenced for a study of blood T cell repertoires in COVID-19. Overall study context: Italy, Spain and the United States were the sources of the convalescent and acute COVID-19 samples. PBMCs, B-cell-depleted T cells, or T cells provided the cDNA or gDNA that made up the material.

Original data processing: Scientists estimated how many nucleated cells there were by amplifying reference gene primers. The method was immunoSEQ multiplex PCR; TCRdb's version includes in-frame clones alone and lacks a portion of them. V and J calls and clone size are those listed in that table; D and trimming were worked out from the DNA. The top ten hold approximately 8.1% of the sample, which has about 110,000 clones, roughly 80% seen once. Unmatched junction bases numbered 3, after V lost 6 bases and J lost 4 bases. The CDR3 runs to 13 residues. The genes are TRBV12-3 or TRBV12-4 and TRBJ2-5, with 9 bases fitting TRBD2. The receptor's source is a woman between 40 and 50 years old with acute or convalescent COVID-19. The specimen was peripheral blood. This CDR3 is CASRNSGGETQYF. The DNA for the CDR3 is TGTGCCAGCAGGAATAGCGGGGGAGAGACCCAGTACTTC.